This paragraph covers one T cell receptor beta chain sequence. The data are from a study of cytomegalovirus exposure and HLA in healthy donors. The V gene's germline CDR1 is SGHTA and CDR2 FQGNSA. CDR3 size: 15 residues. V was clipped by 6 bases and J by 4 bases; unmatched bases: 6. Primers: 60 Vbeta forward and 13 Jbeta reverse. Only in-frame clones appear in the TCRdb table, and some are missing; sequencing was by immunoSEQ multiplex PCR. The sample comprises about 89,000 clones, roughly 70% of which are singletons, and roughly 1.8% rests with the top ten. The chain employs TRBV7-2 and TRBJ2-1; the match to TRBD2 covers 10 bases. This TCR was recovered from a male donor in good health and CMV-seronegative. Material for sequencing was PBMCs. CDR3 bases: TGTGCCAGCAGAGCCGGGACTAGCGAATACAATGAGCAGTTCTTC. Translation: CASRAGTSEYNEQFF.